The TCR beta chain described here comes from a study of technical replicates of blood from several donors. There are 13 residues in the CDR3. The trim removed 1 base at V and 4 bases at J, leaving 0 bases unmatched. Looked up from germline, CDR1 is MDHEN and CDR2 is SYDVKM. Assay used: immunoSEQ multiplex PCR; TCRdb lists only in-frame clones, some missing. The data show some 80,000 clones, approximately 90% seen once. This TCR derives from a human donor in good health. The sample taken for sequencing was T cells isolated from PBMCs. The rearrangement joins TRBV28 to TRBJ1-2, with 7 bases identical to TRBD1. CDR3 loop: CASSLSGGYGYTF. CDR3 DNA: TGTGCCAGCAGTTTATCAGGGGGCTATGGCTACACCTTC.